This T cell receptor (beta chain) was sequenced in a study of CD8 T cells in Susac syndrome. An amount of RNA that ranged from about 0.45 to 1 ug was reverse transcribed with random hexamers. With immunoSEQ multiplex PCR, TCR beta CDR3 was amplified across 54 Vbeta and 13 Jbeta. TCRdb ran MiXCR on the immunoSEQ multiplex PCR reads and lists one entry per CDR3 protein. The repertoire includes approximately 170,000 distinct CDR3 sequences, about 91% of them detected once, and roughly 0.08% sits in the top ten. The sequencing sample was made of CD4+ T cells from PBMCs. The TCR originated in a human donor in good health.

CDR3 in amino acids: CASSLGLHGETQYF. The CDR3 DNA sequence: TGTGCCAGCAGCTTGGGACTACACGGGGAGACCCAGTACTTC. This rearrangement joins TRBV7-9 to TRBJ2-5; TRBD2 matches at 7 bases. With 3 bases clipped from V and 5 bases from J, the junction kept 6 bases outside the gene matches. Looked up from germline, CDR1 is SEHNR and CDR2 is FQNEAQ (reference sequence). The CDR3 runs to 14 residues.